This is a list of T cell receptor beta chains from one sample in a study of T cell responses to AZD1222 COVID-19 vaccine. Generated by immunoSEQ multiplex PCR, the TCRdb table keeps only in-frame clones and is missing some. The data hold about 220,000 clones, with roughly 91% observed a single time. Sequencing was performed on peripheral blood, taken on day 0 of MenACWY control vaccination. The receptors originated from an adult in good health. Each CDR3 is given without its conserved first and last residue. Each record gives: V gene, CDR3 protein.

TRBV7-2,ASSSGLAGARRQETQY
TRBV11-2,ASSLDRTDTQY
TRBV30,AWSVGGSNQPQH
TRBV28,ASSEGSYEQY
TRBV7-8,ASSSQGAGTEAF
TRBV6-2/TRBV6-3,ASSYGSGHQPQH
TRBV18,ASSPLPSGTGGNQPQH
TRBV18,ASSPDVPNSPLH
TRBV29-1,SVIQGRQLF
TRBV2,ASSELGGGGNQPQH
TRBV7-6,ASSPGLAGTHQETQY
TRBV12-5,ASGGEVLYNSPLH
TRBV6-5,ASRRYEQY
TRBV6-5,ASSYAVNTEAF
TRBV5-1,ARTPGQNNQPQH
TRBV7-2,ASSAPAPADTQY
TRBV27,ASSLFSYSNQPQH
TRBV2,AITDGSYEQY
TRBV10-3,AIRDRENQPQH
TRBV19,ASSNRGPGNTIY
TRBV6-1,ASSEAGTGIQKLF
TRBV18,ASSQGREPLVGLLT
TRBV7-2,ASSLVETKNTEAF
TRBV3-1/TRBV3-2,ASSPRGGSGGGYT
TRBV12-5,ASGLPLPTEAF
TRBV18,ASSPQGNEQY
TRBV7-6,ASSLNGQGMVQY
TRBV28,ASKHQGDNSPLH
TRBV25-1,ASSEGGARVREKLF
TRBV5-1,ASSSGTGGAGNQPQH
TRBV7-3,ASSFSTGNTEAF
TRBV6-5,ASSSRGDTQY
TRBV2,ASSEETGRATEAF
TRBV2,ASSPTGPGQPQH
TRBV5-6,ASSFEYTQY
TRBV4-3,ASSQYTRELVYEQY
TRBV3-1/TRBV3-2,ASSPGQGRQPQH
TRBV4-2,ASSHVRNTEAF
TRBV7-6,ASSLDGGTEAF
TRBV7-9,ASSAGTLVHNGGYT
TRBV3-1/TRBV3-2,ASSQGLGADTQY
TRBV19,ASSMSQRGNIQY
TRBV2,ASSGTGVGYT
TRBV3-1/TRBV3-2,ASSPETGGKGGYT
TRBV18,ASSPNTGTGAGANVLT
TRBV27,ASSASRVEQF
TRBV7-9,ASSLGSDYQPQH
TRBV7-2,ASSFGPYGYT
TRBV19,ASGNFMNTEAF